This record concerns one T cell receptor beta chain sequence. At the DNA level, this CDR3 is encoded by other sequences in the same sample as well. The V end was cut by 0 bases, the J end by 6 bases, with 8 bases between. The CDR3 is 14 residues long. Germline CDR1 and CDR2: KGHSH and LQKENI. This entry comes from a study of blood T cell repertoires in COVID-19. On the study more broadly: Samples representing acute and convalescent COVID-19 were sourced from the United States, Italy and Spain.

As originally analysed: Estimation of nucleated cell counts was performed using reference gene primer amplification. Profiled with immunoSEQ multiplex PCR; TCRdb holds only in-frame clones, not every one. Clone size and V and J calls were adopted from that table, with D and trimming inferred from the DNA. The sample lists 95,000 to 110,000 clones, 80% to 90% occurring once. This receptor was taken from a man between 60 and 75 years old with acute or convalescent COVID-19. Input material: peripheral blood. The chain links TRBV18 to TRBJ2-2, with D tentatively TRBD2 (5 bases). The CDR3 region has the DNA TGTGCCAGCTCACCACCCGGGGTTGCCGGGGAGCTGTTTTTT. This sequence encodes CASSPPGVAGELFF.